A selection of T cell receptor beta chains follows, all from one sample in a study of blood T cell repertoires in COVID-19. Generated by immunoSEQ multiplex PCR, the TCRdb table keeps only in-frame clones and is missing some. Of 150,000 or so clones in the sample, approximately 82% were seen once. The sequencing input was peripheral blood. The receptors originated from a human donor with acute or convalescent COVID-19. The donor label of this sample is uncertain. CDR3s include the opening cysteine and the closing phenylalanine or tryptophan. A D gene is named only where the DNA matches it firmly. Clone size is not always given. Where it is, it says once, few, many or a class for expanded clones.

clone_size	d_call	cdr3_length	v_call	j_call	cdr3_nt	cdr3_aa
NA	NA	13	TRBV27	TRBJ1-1	TGTGCCAGCAGTCCCCGGGACTGGGCTGAAGCTTTCTTT	CASSPRDWAEAFF
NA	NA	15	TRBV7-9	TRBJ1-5	TGTGCCAGCAGCTTTGAGGGTTTCGGCAATCAGCCCCAGCATTTT	CASSFEGFGNQPQHF
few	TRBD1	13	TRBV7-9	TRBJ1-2	TGTGCCAGCAGCCGGGACAGGGGAAGTGGCTACACCTTC	CASSRDRGSGYTF
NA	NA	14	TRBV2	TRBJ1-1	TGTGCCAGCAGTGATTGGGCTGGGAACACTGAAGCTTTCTTT	CASSDWAGNTEAFF
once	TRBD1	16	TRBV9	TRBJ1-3	TGTGCCAGCAGCGCGGGGGACAGGGGCTTGGGAAACACCATATATTTT	CASSAGDRGLGNTIYF
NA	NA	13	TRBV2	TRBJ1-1	TGTGCCAGCAGTGGGACAGCCAACACTGAAGCTTTCTTT	CASSGTANTEAFF
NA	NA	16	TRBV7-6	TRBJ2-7	TGTGCCAGCAGCTTAGTGGGTAGCGGTTTAGGGTACGAGCAGTACTTC	CASSLVGSGLGYEQYF
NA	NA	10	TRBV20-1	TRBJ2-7	TGCAGTGCTTATAACTACGAGCAGTACTTC	CSAYNYEQYF
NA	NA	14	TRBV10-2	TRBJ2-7	TGCGCCAGCAGCGTCACCAGGGATTCCTACGAGCAGTACTTC	CASSVTRDSYEQYF
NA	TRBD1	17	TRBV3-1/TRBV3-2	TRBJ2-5	TGTGCCAGCAGCCAAGTTGCGACAGGGGTAAACCAAGAGACCCAGTACTTC	CASSQVATGVNQETQYF
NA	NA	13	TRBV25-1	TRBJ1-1	TGTGCCAGCAGTGAATACGGGGAAACTGAAGCTTTCTTT	CASSEYGETEAFF
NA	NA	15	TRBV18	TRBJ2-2	TGTGCCAGCTCACCACGCGACACCTCCACCGGGGAGCTGTTTTTT	CASSPRDTSTGELFF
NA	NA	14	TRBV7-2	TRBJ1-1	TGTGCCAGCAGCTCCAGGGGATTAAACACTGAAGCTTTCTTT	CASSSRGLNTEAFF
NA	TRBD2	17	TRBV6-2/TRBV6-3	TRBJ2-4	TGTGCCAGCAGTTACGAACCGGGACTAGCGCGGGAGGACATTCAGTACTTC	CASSYEPGLAREDIQYF
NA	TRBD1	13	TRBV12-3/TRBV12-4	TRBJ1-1	TGTGCCAGCAGTTCCGAACGGACAGGAAAAGCTTTCTTT	CASSSERTGKAFF
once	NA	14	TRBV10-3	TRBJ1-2	TGTGCCATCGGCCGGGACAATGGGGCCTATGGCTACACCTTC	CAIGRDNGAYGYTF
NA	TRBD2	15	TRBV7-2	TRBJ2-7	TGTGCCAGCAGCCCCCGGGGGGTCAGCTCCTACGAGCAGTACTTC	CASSPRGVSSYEQYF
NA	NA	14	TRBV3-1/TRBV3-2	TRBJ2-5	TGTGCCAGCAGCCATAGCGGTCCCGGGGAGACCCAGTACTTC	CASSHSGPGETQYF
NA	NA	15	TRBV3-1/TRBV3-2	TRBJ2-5	TGTGCCAGCAGCCAAACCGCAGGGACTCAAGAGACCCAGTACTTC	CASSQTAGTQETQYF
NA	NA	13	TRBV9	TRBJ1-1	TGTGCCAGCAGCGCCTCCGGGGACACTGAAGCTTTCTTT	CASSASGDTEAFF
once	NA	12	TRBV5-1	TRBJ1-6	TGCGCCAGCAGCTTCGGGAAGTCACCCCTCCACTTT	CASSFGKSPLHF
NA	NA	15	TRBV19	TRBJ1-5	TGTGCCAGTAGTCGTTCCGGGGATGGCAATCAGCCCCAGCATTTT	CASSRSGDGNQPQHF
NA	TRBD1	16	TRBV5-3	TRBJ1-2	TGTGCCAGAAGCTGTAAGGGGGCTTCGGTTAACTATGGCTACACCTTC	CARSCKGASVNYGYTF
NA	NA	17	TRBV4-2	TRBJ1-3	TGTGCCAGCAGCCCCAATAGGGGGGAGGGCTCTGGAAACACCATATATTTT	CASSPNRGEGSGNTIYF
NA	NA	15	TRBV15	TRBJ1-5	TGTGCCACCAGCAGAGAGGGGAGTGGCAATCAGCCCCAGCATTTT	CATSREGSGNQPQHF
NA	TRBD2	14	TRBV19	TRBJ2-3	TGTGCCAGTAGAAATGTGCGGGGGGCCGATACGCAGTATTTT	CASRNVRGADTQYF
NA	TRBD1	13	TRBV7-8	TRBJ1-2	TGTGCCAGCAGCTTAGACAGGGGATATGGCTACACCTTC	CASSLDRGYGYTF
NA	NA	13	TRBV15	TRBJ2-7	TGTGCCACCAGCAGAGATAGCTCCTACGAGCAGTACTTC	CATSRDSSYEQYF
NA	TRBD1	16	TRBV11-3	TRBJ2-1	TGTGCCAGCAGCTTAGTAGGGGACAGGGATATCGATGAGCAGTTCTTC	CASSLVGDRDIDEQFF
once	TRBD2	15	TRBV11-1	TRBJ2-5	TGTGCCAGCAGCCTTCGACTAGCGGGGAGGGAGACCCAGTACTTC	CASSLRLAGRETQYF
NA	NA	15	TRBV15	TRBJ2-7	TGTGCCACCAGCAGAGACCACAGCGGGCCCTACGAGCAGTACTTC	CATSRDHSGPYEQYF
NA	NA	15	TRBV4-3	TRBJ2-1	TGCGCCAGCAGCCAAAAGACTAGTGCCTACAATGAGCAGTTCTTC	CASSQKTSAYNEQFF
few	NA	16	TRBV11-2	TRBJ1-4	TGTGCCAGCAGCTTATTACCCCCGGTGGCTAATGAAAAACTGTTTTTT	CASSLLPPVANEKLFF
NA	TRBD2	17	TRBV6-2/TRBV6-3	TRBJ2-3	TGTGCCAGCAGTTCCGGGACTAGCGGGGTCAGCACAGATACGCAGTATTTT	CASSSGTSGVSTDTQYF
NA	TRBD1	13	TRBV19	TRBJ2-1	TGTGCCAGTAGTGCCACACAGGGGGGTGAGCAGTTCTTC	CASSATQGGEQFF
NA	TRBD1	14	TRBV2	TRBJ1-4	TGTGCCAGCAGTAACCGCGGACAGGGGGAAAAACTGTTTTTT	CASSNRGQGEKLFF
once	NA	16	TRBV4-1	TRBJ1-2	TGCGCCAGCAGCCACAGAGGAGGATCAACCCCCTATGGCTACACCTTC	CASSHRGGSTPYGYTF
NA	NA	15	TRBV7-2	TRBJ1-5	TGTGCCAGCAGCCCCTTGGCCGGGGGCAATCAGCCCCAGCATTTT	CASSPLAGGNQPQHF
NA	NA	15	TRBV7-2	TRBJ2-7	TGTGCCAGCAGCCCGGATCCGACAGGGACTTACGAGCAGTACTTC	CASSPDPTGTYEQYF
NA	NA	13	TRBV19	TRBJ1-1	TGTGCCAGTAGTATGGCGGAGCGCACTGAAGCTTTCTTT	CASSMAERTEAFF
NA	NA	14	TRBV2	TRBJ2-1	TGTGCCAGCAGTGTAACGCGGGGGCGCAATGAGCAGTTCTTC	CASSVTRGRNEQFF
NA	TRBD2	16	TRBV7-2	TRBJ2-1	TGTGCCAGCAGCGCCCGACTAGCGGGGGGAGGCAATGAGCAGTTCTTC	CASSARLAGGGNEQFF
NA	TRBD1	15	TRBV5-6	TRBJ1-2	TGTGCCAGCAGCTTGATCGACAGGGCGCACTATGGCTACACCTTC	CASSLIDRAHYGYTF
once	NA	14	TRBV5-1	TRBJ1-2	TGCGCCAGCAGCTCCGGGACTGTTAACTATGGCTACACCTTC	CASSSGTVNYGYTF
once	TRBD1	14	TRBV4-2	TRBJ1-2	TGTGCCAGCAGCCAGGGGGACAGGGGCTATGGCTACACCTTC	CASSQGDRGYGYTF
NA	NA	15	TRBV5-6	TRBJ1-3	TGTGCCAGCAGCTCACAGACGTGGAGGGGAAACACCATATATTTT	CASSSQTWRGNTIYF
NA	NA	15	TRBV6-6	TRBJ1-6	TGTGCCAGCAGTTACCGAGGCAGGGGCGGTTCACCCCTCCACTTT	CASSYRGRGGSPLHF
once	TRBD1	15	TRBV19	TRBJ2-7	TGTGCCAGTAGTACCTTGTCCGGGACAGCCTACGAGCAGTACTTC	CASSTLSGTAYEQYF
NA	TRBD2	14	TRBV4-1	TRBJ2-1	TGCGCCAGCAGCCAAGTTACTAGCGTAAGTTGGCAGTTCTTC	CASSQVTSVSWQFF
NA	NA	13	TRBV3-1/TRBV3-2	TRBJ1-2	TGTGCCAGCAGCCAAGGGGTCGCGGGGGGCTACACCTTC	CASSQGVAGGYTF
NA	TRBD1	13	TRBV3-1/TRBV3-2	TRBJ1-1	TGTGCCAGCAGCCAAGGACAGGGCACTGAAGCTTTCTTT	CASSQGQGTEAFF
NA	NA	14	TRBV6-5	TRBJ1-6	TGTGCCAGCAGTAGTACCCGCAGTAATTCACCCCTCCACTTT	CASSSTRSNSPLHF
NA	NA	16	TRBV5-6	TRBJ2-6	TGTGCCAGCAGCCCAGTCGGGAACTCTGGGGCCAACGTCCTGACTTTC	CASSPVGNSGANVLTF